These 28 T cell receptor beta chains were sequenced from one sample in a study of CD8 T cells in ankylosing spondylitis (dated by TCRdb to the late 2010s). Library preparation employed 5' RACE. These reads were obtained on an Illumina HiSeq 2500. TCRdb reworked the public reads: Q25 trimming with fastp, MiXCR clone assembly, productive beta chains retained. Duplicate CDR3 protein sequences are folded into a single record with the most common DNA and genes. The sample table contains under 170,000 distinct CDR3 sequences; only one count was recorded for 40% to 50% of them. The ten largest clones represent around 15% of the sample. The sequenced sample consisted of synovial fluid, either unsorted or a sorted T cell fraction (not recorded which). The receptors were gathered from a male donor with ankylosing spondylitis.

The chain employs TRBV6-5 and TRBJ2-3; the match to TRBD2 covers 10 bases. Germline values: CDR1 MNHEY, CDR2 SVGAGI. The CDR3 runs to 16 residues. The ends lost 5 bases at V and 4 bases at J; junction bases unmatched: 9. This CDR3 reads CASSNKAGGPSDTQYF. The CDR3 nucleotides read TGTGCCAGCAGTAACAAAGCGGGAGGGCCGTCAGATACGCAGTATTTT.

The chain employs TRBV28 and TRBJ2-2; D might be TRBD1 or TRBD2, each matching 5 bases. Looked up from germline, CDR1 is MDHEN and CDR2 is SYDVKM. V lost 7 bases, J lost 5 bases, and 23 bases lay in between. This CDR3 spans 17 amino acids. The CDR3 loop reads CASIPTGALEVTGELFF. Here the CDR3 DNA reads TGTGCCAGCATTCCTACCGGGGCATTGGAGGTTACCGGGGAGCTGTTTTTT.

The rearrangement uses TRBV11-2 and TRBJ2-1; TRBD2 aligns across 10 bases. With V trimmed by 5 bases and J by 2 bases, 15 bases remained unmatched. The germline gives CDR1 SGHAT, CDR2 FQNNGV. There are 19 residues in the CDR3. CDR3 in amino acids: CASSLGPLLAGYTYNEQFF. In DNA form, the CDR3 reads TGTGCCAGCAGCCTAGGACCGTTACTAGCGGGGTACACCTACAATGAGCAGTTCTTC.

In its sample, this clonotype was seen once. The chain is built from TRBV30 and TRBJ1-1; TRBD1 is a possible D gene (5 bases). Trimming stripped 5 bases from V and 4 bases from J, with 17 bases between. The germline CDR1 and CDR2 sequences are GTSNPN and SVGIG (reference sequence). The CDR3 contains 14 residues. The CDR3: CAWGAGAGSTEAFF. The CDR3 DNA sequence: TGTGCCTGGGGAGCCGGGGCGGGGAGCACTGAAGCTTTCTTT. Drawing the rest from reference TRBV30 and TRBJ1-1, the complete variable domain is SQTIHQWPATLVQPVGSPLSLECTVEGTSNPNLYWYRQAAGRGLQLLFYSVGIGQISSEVPQNLSASRPQDRQFILSSKKLLLSDSGFYLCAWGAGAGSTEAFFGQGTRLTVV.

The CDR3 sequence is CASSLRGTGGNTIYF. The CDR3 nucleotides are TGTGCCAGCAGCCTAAGAGGGACAGGCGGAAACACCATATATTTT. The chain recombines TRBV7-9 with TRBJ1-3, with 8 bases identical to TRBD1. Trimming at V came to 5 bases and at J to 4 bases, leaving 7 bases not matched to a gene. Per germline, CDR1 SEHNR and CDR2 FQNEAQ (reference sequence). The CDR3 is 15 residues long.

This clonotype came up a few times. The V and J genes are TRBV12-3 or TRBV12-4 and TRBJ2-1; D uncertain. V was pared by 5 bases and J by 0 bases, with 23 bases between. CDR3 length: 19 amino acids. This CDR3 reads CASSLGYLVPPSSYNEQFF. For the CDR3, the DNA is TGTGCCAGCAGTCTAGGATACTTGGTCCCCCCCAGCTCCTACAATGAGCAGTTCTTC.

This chain uses TRBV6-2 or TRBV6-3 with TRBJ2-2; D uncertain. Germline CDR1 MNHEY, CDR2 SVGEGT. Trimming cost V 6 bases and J 4 bases, with 15 bases left between them. This CDR3 comprises 15 residues. CDR3 in amino acids: CASSPAARSTGELFF. CDR3 nucleotides: TGTGCCAGCAGCCCCGCCGCCAGGTCCACCGGGGAGCTGTTTTTT.

The sample holds many counts of this clonotype. The CDR3 nucleotides read TGTGCCAGCAGTTCTACCCGCCATGTCTACGAGCAGTACTTC. Translated: CASSSTRHVYEQYF. The rearrangement links TRBV6-5 to TRBJ2-7; no clear D gene. Trimming took 4 bases from V and 3 from J, leaving 13 bases between them. Germline lookup yields CDR1 MNHEY and CDR2 SVGAGI. CDR3 length: 14 residues.

The chain has TRBV6-4 and TRBJ2-1; 7 bases agree with TRBD2. Germline V lookup: CDR1 MRHNA, CDR2 SNTAGT. This CDR3 spans 16 amino acids. The ends lost 0 bases at V and 2 bases at J; junction bases unmatched: 4. The CDR3 region has the DNA TGTGCCAGCAGTGACTCGGTTAGCGGGCCCTACAATGAGCAGTTCTTC. Protein: CASSDSVSGPYNEQFF.

The V gene is TRBV5-1, the J gene TRBJ2-7; no clear D. Looked up from germline, CDR1 is SGHRS and CDR2 is YFSETQ. The CDR3 has 13 residues. Trimming pared 0 bases from V and 7 bases from J, leaving 11 bases between. The CDR3 loop reads CASSLVGVDEQYF. The CDR3 region has the DNA TGCGCCAGCAGCTTGGTTGGGGTAGATGAGCAGTACTTC.

This clonotype was counted at least ten times. The chain combines TRBV4-1 with TRBJ2-2; D remains ambiguous. Germline V gene sequence: CDR1 MGHRA, CDR2 YSYEKL. V shed 1 base and J shed 3 bases, with 9 bases lying between them. This CDR3 is 15 amino acids long. The CDR3 DNA reads as TGCGCCAGCAGCCAAGTTTTTGGCCACACCGGGGAGCTGTTTTTT. The encoded protein is CASSQVFGHTGELFF.

The rearrangement uses TRBV27 and TRBJ1-2; 8 bases are a match to TRBD1. This CDR3 comprises 16 residues. J gave up 3 bases and V 4 bases, and 10 bases lay outside the gene matches. The V gene's germline CDR1 is MNHEY and CDR2 SMNVEV (reference sequence). In nucleotides, the CDR3 is TGTGCCAGCAGTTCTACATGGACAGGGCTCGACTATGGCTACACCTTC. This sequence encodes CASSSTWTGLDYGYTF.

This chain links TRBV24-1 with TRBJ2-1; 14 bases align to TRBD2. The CDR3 contains 16 residues. The trim removed 4 bases at V and 8 bases at J, leaving 6 bases unmatched. The germline CDR1 and CDR2 sequences are KGHDR and SFDVKD. The CDR3 protein is CATSDPGLAGVDEQFF. CDR3 nucleotide sequence: TGTGCCACCAGTGACCCGGGACTAGCGGGAGTGGATGAGCAGTTCTTC.

CDR3 sequence (DNA): TGTGCCAGCAGTGAATCCGGGGGCGTTGGTGACCTCTATGGCTACACCTTC. Its protein is CASSESGGVGDLYGYTF. This chain links TRBV6-1 with TRBJ1-2; possible D gene TRBD1, 6 bases. The germline gives CDR1 MNHNS, CDR2 SASEGT. The length of the CDR3 is 17 residues. The V and J ends lost 2 bases and 4 bases respectively, with 20 bases between them.

The CDR3 here is CASSQGTRWTRGEHTQYF. CDR3 sequence (DNA): TGCGCCAGCAGCCAGGGGACTAGGTGGACCCGGGGTGAACATACGCAGTATTTT. This rearrangement joins TRBV4-3 to TRBJ2-3, with TRBD2 matching 8 bases. The germline V gene encodes CDR1 LGHNA and CDR2 YSLEER. The junction had 18 bases not matched to a gene; V was cut back by 3 bases and J by 7 bases. There are 18 residues in the CDR3.

The V and J genes are TRBV4-2 and TRBJ2-7; a weak D match, TRBD2 (7 bases). The CDR3 runs 15 residues. With 0 bases removed from V and 2 bases from J, the gap between germline ends came to 11 bases. Germline V gives CDR1 LGHNA, CDR2 YNFKEQ. CDR3 sequence (DNA): TGTGCCAGCAGCCAAGAGGCGGGGGCCCCCTACGAGCAGTACTTC. Its translation is CASSQEAGAPYEQYF.

V is TRBV7-9 and J is TRBJ2-7; D call uncertain. Germline V gene data show CDR1 as SEHNR and CDR2 as FQNEAQ (reference sequence). V was shortened by 1 base and J by 3 bases, with 13 bases between the two germline ends. This CDR3 spans 15 amino acids. In DNA, the CDR3 is TGTGCCAGCAGCTTAGTTACGTCAGTGAGCTACGAGCAGTACTTC. Amino acids: CASSLVTSVSYEQYF. The complete variable domain, with remaining parts taken from reference TRBV7-9 and TRBJ2-7, reads DTGVSQNPRHKITKRGQNVTFRCDPISEHNRLYWYRQTLGQGPEFLTYFQNEAQLEKSRLLSDRFSAERPKGSFSTLEIQRTEQGDSAMYLCASSLVTSVSYEQYFGPGTRLTVT.

The V gene is TRBV18, the J gene TRBJ2-5; 10 bases match TRBD2. With V trimmed by 2 bases and J by 4 bases, 10 bases remained unmatched. From germline, CDR1 is KGHSH and CDR2 LQKENI. This CDR3 has 17 amino acids. This chain's CDR3 is CASSPWPSGRPSETQYF. CDR3 sequence (DNA): TGTGCCAGCTCACCATGGCCTAGCGGGAGACCATCAGAGACCCAGTACTTC.

This CDR3 is CASSVETDNSPLHF. In nucleotides, the CDR3 is TGTGCCAGCAGCGTAGAGACAGATAATTCACCCCTCCACTTT. The V call is TRBV9, the J call TRBJ1-6; D perhaps matches TRBD1 (5 bases). V lost 0 bases to trimming and J lost 5 bases, with 6 bases between them. CDR1 is SGDLS, CDR2 YYNGEE, per germline. The CDR3 consists of 14 residues.

This clonotype turned up a few times. The CDR3 DNA reads TGCGCCAGCAGCCAATTCGCAGGGGGCGGTAGGTACGAGCAGTACTTC. Encoded protein: CASSQFAGGGRYEQYF. The V and J genes are TRBV4-1 and TRBJ2-7, with TRBD1 matching over 8 bases. This CDR3 has 16 residues. The V gene end was trimmed by 2 bases and the J gene end by 4 bases; junction bases not matched to a gene: 10. Germline V gene sequence: CDR1 MGHRA, CDR2 YSYEKL.

The J gene is TRBJ1-5, the V gene TRBV6-1, with D tentatively TRBD1 (5 bases). The germline V gene encodes CDR1 MNHNS and CDR2 SASEGT. The CDR3 is 15 amino acids. V lost 8 bases, J lost 7 bases, and 21 bases lay in between. CDR3: CASRPAGEITQPQHF. The CDR3 DNA reads TGTGCCAGCCGCCCGGCGGGGGAAATAACCCAGCCCCAGCATTTT.

This clonotype was detected a few times. The rearrangement links TRBV7-3 to TRBJ2-1, with D possibly matching TRBD2 (5 bases). CDR1 and CDR2 from the germline V gene are SGHTA and FQGTGA. The CDR3 runs 15 residues. Trimming pared 5 bases from V and 6 bases from J, leaving 17 bases between. CDR3 amino acids: CASSPGGRSGNEQFF. The DNA of the CDR3 is TGTGCCAGCAGCCCCGGTGGCCGGAGCGGCAATGAGCAGTTCTTC.

This clonotype was counted a few times. The rearrangement joins TRBV4-1 to TRBJ1-1, with D tentatively TRBD1 (6 bases). The germline V gene encodes CDR1 MGHRA and CDR2 YSYEKL. The CDR3 consists of 15 residues. V lost 4 bases and J lost 5, with 17 bases in between. CDR3 coding DNA: TGCGCCAGCAGCCCTAGGGACACCCTGAGGACTGAAGCTTTCTTT. It encodes CASSPRDTLRTEAFF.

The chain employs TRBV6-1 and TRBJ2-5; 10 bases are shared with TRBD2. The CDR3 spans 14 residues. From germline, CDR1 is MNHNS and CDR2 SASEGT. V gave up 6 bases and J gave up 6 bases; unmatched junction bases: 7. CDR3: CASRRAGGLKTQYF. CDR3 DNA sequence: TGTGCCAGCAGACGAGCGGGGGGGCTCAAGACCCAGTACTTC.

The rearrangement uses TRBV5-1 and TRBJ2-7, with D perhaps matching TRBD2 (6 bases). Between the trimmed V and J ends, which lost 4 bases and 2 bases, there was a span of 13 bases. Germline V CDR1 and CDR2: SGHRS, YFSETQ. This CDR3 is 14 amino acids long. CDR3 DNA: TGCGCCAGCAGCCCGGGACTCCTACCCTACGAGCAGTACTTC. It codes for CASSPGLLPYEQYF.

In this sample, this clonotype turned up many times. The chain recombines TRBV19 with TRBJ1-2; 7 bases align to TRBD1. J lost 8 bases, V lost 9 bases, and 6 bases had no gene match. The CDR3 is 11 amino acids. CDR1 and CDR2 (germline): LNHDA, SQIVND (reference sequence). The CDR3 region is CASDRVGGYTF. The CDR3 DNA is TGTGCCAGCGACAGGGTCGGAGGCTACACCTTC.

V gene TRBV6-1 combines with J gene TRBJ2-7; tentative D call: TRBD2 (6 bases). The CDR3 loop spans 12 amino acids. Trimming took 6 bases from V and 6 from J, leaving 12 bases between them. Germline CDR1 MNHNS, CDR2 SASEGT. CDR3 in DNA: TGTGCCAGCAGGGACGGGGGAAGCGAGCAGTACTTC. As protein: CASRDGGSEQYF.

V usage is TRBV12-3 or TRBV12-4 and J usage is TRBJ1-1; TRBD1 agrees at 7 bases. This CDR3 has 16 amino acids. J gave up 2 bases and V 6 bases, and 12 bases lay outside the gene matches. The CDR3 protein is CASRVDREDLNTEAFF. In DNA, the CDR3 is TGTGCCAGCAGAGTTGACAGGGAAGATTTAAACACTGAAGCTTTCTTT.